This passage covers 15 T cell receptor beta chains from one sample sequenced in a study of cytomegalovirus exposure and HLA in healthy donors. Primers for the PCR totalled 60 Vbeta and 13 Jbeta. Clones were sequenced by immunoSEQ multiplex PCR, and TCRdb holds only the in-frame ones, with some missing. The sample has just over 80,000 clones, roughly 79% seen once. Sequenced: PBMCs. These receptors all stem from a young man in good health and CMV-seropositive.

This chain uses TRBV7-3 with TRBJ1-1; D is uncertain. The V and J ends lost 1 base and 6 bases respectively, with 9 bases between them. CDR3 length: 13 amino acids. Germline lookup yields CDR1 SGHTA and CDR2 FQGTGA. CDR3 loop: CASSLNGDSEAFF. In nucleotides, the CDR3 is TGTGCCAGCAGCTTAAACGGCGACTCTGAAGCTTTCTTT.

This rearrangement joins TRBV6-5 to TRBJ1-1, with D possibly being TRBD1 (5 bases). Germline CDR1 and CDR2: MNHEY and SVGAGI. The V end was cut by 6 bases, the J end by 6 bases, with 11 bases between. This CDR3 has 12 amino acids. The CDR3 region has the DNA TGTGCCAGCAGCCGGGGAGGGGCTGAAGCTTTCTTT. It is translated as CASSRGGAEAFF.

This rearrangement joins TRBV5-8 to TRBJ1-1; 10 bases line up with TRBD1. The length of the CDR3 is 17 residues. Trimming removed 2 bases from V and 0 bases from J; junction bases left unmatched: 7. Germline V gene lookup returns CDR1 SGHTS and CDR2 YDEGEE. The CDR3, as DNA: TGTGCCAGCAGCTTTGACAGGGGGCGAACTATGAACACTGAAGCTTTCTTT. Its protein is CASSFDRGRTMNTEAFF.

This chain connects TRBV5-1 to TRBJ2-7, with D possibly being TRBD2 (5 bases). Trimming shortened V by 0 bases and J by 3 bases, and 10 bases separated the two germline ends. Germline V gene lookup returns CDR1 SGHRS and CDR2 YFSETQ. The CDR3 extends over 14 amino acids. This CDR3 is CASSLASPIYEQYF. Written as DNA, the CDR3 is TGCGCCAGCAGCTTGGCTAGCCCGATCTACGAGCAGTACTTC.

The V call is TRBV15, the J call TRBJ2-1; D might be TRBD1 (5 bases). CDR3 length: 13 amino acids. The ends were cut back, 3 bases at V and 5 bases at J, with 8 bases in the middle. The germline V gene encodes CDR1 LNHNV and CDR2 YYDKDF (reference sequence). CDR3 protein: CATSRDKHNEQFF. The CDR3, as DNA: TGTGCCACCAGCAGGGACAAGCACAATGAGCAGTTCTTC.

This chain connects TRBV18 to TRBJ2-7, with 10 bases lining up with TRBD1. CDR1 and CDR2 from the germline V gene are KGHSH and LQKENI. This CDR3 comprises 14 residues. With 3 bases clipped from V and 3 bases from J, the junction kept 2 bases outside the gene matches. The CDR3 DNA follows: TGTGCCAGCTCACCGGGACAGGGGATCTACGAGCAGTACTTC. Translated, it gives CASSPGQGIYEQYF.

This chain's CDR3 is CASSLIYEQFF. As DNA, the CDR3 is TGTGCCAGCAGCTTAATCTATGAGCAGTTCTTC. The chain links TRBV7-2 to TRBJ2-1, with no clear D. Germline V gene sequence: CDR1 SGHTA, CDR2 FQGNSA. There are 11 residues in the CDR3. V lost 2 bases to trimming and J lost 8 bases, with 4 bases between them.

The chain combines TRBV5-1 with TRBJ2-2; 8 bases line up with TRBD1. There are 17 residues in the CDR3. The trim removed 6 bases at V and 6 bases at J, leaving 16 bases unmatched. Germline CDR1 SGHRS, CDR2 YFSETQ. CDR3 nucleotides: TGCGCCAGCACCCGCGGACAGGGCGATTTTAAGGCCGGGGAGCTGTTTTTT. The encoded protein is CASTRGQGDFKAGELFF.

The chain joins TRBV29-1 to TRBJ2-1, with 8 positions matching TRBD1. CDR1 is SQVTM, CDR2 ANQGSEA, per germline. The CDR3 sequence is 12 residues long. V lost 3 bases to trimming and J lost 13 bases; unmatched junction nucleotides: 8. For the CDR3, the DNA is TGCAGCGTTGAGCCGGGACAGGAACGACAGTTCTTC. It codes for CSVEPGQERQFF.

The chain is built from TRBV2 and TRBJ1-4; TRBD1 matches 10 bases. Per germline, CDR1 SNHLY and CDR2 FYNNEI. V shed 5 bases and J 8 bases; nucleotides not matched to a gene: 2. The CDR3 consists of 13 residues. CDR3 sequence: CASSSDRGEKLFF. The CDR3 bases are TGTGCCAGCAGTTCGGACAGGGGGGAAAAACTGTTTTTT. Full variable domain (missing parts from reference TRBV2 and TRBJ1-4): EPEVTQTPSHQVTQMGQEVILRCVPISNHLYFYWYRQILGQKVEFLVSFYNNEISEKSEIFDDQFSVERPDGSNFTLKIRSTKLEDSAMYFCASSSDRGEKLFFGSGTQLSVL.

The CDR3 DNA is TGTGCCAGCAGTGAAGCTCCCCGGGGGACAGGGGGGATTAGCAATCAGCCCCAGCATTTT. Translation: CASSEAPRGTGGISNQPQHF. The chain recombines TRBV6-1 with TRBJ1-5; 11 bases fit TRBD1. Germline V lookup: CDR1 MNHNS, CDR2 SASEGT. V trimming: 0 bases; J trimming: 0 bases; junction bases outside the gene matches: 10. This CDR3 spans 20 amino acids.

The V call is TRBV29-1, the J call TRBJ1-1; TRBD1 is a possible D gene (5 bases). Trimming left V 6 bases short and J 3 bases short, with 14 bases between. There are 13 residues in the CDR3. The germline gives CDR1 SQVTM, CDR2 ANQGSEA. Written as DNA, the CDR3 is TGCAGCGTCCTTGCTGGGGCCGACACTGAAGCTTTCTTT. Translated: CSVLAGADTEAFF.

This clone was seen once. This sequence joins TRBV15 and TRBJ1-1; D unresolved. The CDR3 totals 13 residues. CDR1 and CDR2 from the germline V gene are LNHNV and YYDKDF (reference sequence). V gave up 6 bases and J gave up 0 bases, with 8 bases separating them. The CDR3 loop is CATSPTVNTEAFF. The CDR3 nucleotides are TGTGCCACCAGTCCTACAGTGAACACTGAAGCTTTCTTT.

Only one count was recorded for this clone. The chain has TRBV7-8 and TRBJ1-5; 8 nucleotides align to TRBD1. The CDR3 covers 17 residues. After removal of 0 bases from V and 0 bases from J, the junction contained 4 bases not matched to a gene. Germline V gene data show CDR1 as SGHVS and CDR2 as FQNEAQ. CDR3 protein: CASSLAQGAGSNQPQHF. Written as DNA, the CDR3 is TGTGCCAGCAGCTTAGCCCAGGGGGCCGGTAGCAATCAGCCCCAGCATTTT.

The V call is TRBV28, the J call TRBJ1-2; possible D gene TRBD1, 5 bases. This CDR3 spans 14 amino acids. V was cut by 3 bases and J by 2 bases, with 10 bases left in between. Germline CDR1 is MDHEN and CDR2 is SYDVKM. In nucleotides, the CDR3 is TGTGCCAGCAGTTTGTACTACAGGAACTATGGCTACACCTTC. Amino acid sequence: CASSLYYRNYGYTF.